This T cell receptor (beta chain) was observed in a study of T cell clonotyping in hematopoietic cell transplantation. The study's findings and limits: No sorting was done, leaving CD4 and CD8 contributions mixed. Few recipient clonotypes overlapped donors; over 95% were de novo at given depth. Pathologically expanded recipient clonotypes increased progressively from day 30 to day 180 as diversity fell.

Samples: about 28 days before transplant, then days 30, 100 and 180 after. The repertoire was sequenced with immunoSEQ multiplex PCR; TCRdb's copy has only in-frame clones and lacks some. Here the sample spans 5,500 to 7,000 clones, 70% to 90% being singletons. The CDR3 is 14 residues long. Germline loops: CDR1 SGHRS, CDR2 YFSETQ. V lost 6 bases and J lost 4, with 16 bases in between. About this clone: Its matching antigen is unknown.

The receptor's source is a female patient aged 45 to 65 who had an allogeneic stem cell transplant from an unrelated donor, so the T cells may come from the graft donor. Some clones in this sample may be carry-over from other donors' samples. The source was peripheral blood mononuclear cells, collected 180 days after allogeneic stem cell transplant. This chain uses TRBV5-1 with TRBJ1-1; D ambiguous. The CDR3 region has the DNA TGCGCCAGCACCACGGGCCAGCTAGGCACTGAAGCTTTCTTT. Translating gives CASTTGQLGTEAFF.